The rows below give T cell receptor beta chains drawn from one sample of a study of T cell clonotyping in hematopoietic cell transplantation. The table came from immunoSEQ multiplex PCR; TCRdb's copy has only in-frame clones and leaves some out. The data hold 9,500 to 15,000 clones, with about 91% observed a single time. Sequencing used peripheral blood mononuclear cells. The receptors derive from a human donor who either received an allogeneic hematopoietic cell transplant for a myeloid malignancy or was a related donor (not recorded which). Some clones in this sample may be carry-over from other donors' samples. Each CDR3 is given with its conserved first and last residue. The order of the fields is D gene, clone size, J gene, V gene, CDR3 protein, CDR3 DNA. D genes are given only for firm matches. For some rows the clone size is stated as once, few or many, or as a class when expanded; others skip it.

d_gene: -
abundance: -
j_gene: TRBJ2-7
v_gene: TRBV10-3
CDR3aa: CAISEPSRAYEQYF
CDR3nt: TGTGCCATCAGTGAACCCTCGAGGGCCTACGAGCAGTACTTC

d_gene: -
abundance: -
j_gene: TRBJ1-2
v_gene: TRBV30
CDR3aa: CAWSVTGRYGYTF
CDR3nt: TGTGCCTGGAGTGTTACAGGGAGGTATGGCTACACCTTC

d_gene: -
abundance: -
j_gene: TRBJ2-1
v_gene: TRBV11-2
CDR3aa: CASSPSDRTRGNEQFF
CDR3nt: TGTGCCAGCAGCCCCTCGGACAGAACCAGGGGCAATGAGCAGTTCTTC

d_gene: TRBD1
abundance: -
j_gene: TRBJ2-7
v_gene: TRBV4-1
CDR3aa: CASSSDRGQGQYF
CDR3nt: TGCGCCAGCAGCTCCGACCGGGGACAGGGTCAGTACTTC

d_gene: -
abundance: -
j_gene: TRBJ2-7
v_gene: TRBV7-9
CDR3aa: CASSLASRTDYEQYF
CDR3nt: TGTGCCAGCAGCTTAGCGTCCAGGACAGACTACGAGCAGTACTTC

d_gene: -
abundance: -
j_gene: TRBJ1-2
v_gene: TRBV29-1
CDR3aa: CSVRDLGSYTF
CDR3nt: TGCAGCGTCAGGGACCTGGGTAGCTACACCTTC

d_gene: TRBD1
abundance: -
j_gene: TRBJ2-7
v_gene: TRBV5-1
CDR3aa: CASSFSGGEYEQYF
CDR3nt: TGCGCCAGCAGCTTCTCAGGGGGCGAATACGAGCAGTACTTC

d_gene: -
abundance: -
j_gene: TRBJ1-2
v_gene: TRBV4-1
CDR3aa: CASSQEVGGPLF
CDR3nt: TGCGCCAGCAGCCAAGAAGTAGGAGGACCGCTCTTC

d_gene: TRBD1
abundance: -
j_gene: TRBJ2-7
v_gene: TRBV7-9
CDR3aa: CASSSTGEKYF
CDR3nt: TGTGCCAGCAGCTCAACAGGGGAAAAGTACTTC

d_gene: -
abundance: few
j_gene: TRBJ1-5
v_gene: TRBV4-3
CDR3aa: CASSQKREGGQPQHF
CDR3nt: TGCGCCAGCAGCCAGAAACGGGAGGGAGGTCAGCCCCAGCATTTT

d_gene: -
abundance: -
j_gene: TRBJ1-6
v_gene: TRBV11-2
CDR3aa: CASRRTAANSPLHF
CDR3nt: TGTGCCAGCAGACGGACAGCCGCTAATTCACCCCTCCACTTT

d_gene: -
abundance: few
j_gene: TRBJ1-6
v_gene: TRBV4-1
CDR3aa: CASSQDLGAGNSPLHF
CDR3nt: TGCGCCAGCAGCCAAGATCTCGGGGCAGGGAATTCACCCCTCCACTTT

d_gene: TRBD1
abundance: -
j_gene: TRBJ2-5
v_gene: TRBV29-1
CDR3aa: CSVTVTGGAVTQYF
CDR3nt: TGCAGCGTGACTGTGACAGGGGGCGCGGTGACCCAGTACTTC

d_gene: -
abundance: -
j_gene: TRBJ1-1
v_gene: TRBV12-5
CDR3aa: CASGPRTEAFF
CDR3nt: TGTGCTAGTGGTCCCAGGACTGAAGCTTTCTTT

d_gene: TRBD1
abundance: -
j_gene: TRBJ1-5
v_gene: TRBV18
CDR3aa: CASSPGQGSNQPQHF
CDR3nt: TGTGCCAGCTCACCCGGACAGGGTAGCAATCAGCCCCAGCATTTT

d_gene: -
abundance: -
j_gene: TRBJ2-2
v_gene: TRBV4-2
CDR3aa: CASSPNPGTNTGELFF
CDR3nt: TGTGCCAGCAGCCCAAACCCAGGGACGAACACCGGGGAGCTGTTTTTT

d_gene: TRBD1
abundance: -
j_gene: TRBJ1-5
v_gene: TRBV6-1
CDR3aa: CASSGMGQSSNQPQHF
CDR3nt: TGTGCCAGCAGTGGCATGGGACAGTCTAGCAATCAGCCCCAGCATTTT

d_gene: TRBD1
abundance: once
j_gene: TRBJ1-2
v_gene: TRBV5-4
CDR3aa: CASSPTAGGLYGYTF
CDR3nt: TGTGCCAGCAGCCCCACGGCAGGGGGGCTCTATGGCTACACCTTC

d_gene: -
abundance: -
j_gene: TRBJ2-3
v_gene: TRBV21-1
CDR3aa: CASSPRGGSTDTQYF
CDR3nt: TGTGCCAGCAGCCCCCGGGGGGGTTCCACAGATACGCAGTATTTT

d_gene: -
abundance: -
j_gene: TRBJ2-3
v_gene: TRBV6-5
CDR3aa: CAARGTGRDAQYF
CDR3nt: TGTGCCGCGCGGGGGACAGGAAGAGATGCGCAGTATTTT

d_gene: -
abundance: -
j_gene: TRBJ2-1
v_gene: TRBV9
CDR3aa: CASSVGDYNEQFF
CDR3nt: TGTGCCAGCAGCGTAGGGGACTACAATGAGCAGTTCTTC

d_gene: -
abundance: -
j_gene: TRBJ2-7
v_gene: TRBV27
CDR3aa: CASSPTGYSSYEQYF
CDR3nt: TGTGCCAGCAGTCCAACGGGCTATAGCTCCTACGAGCAGTACTTC

d_gene: TRBD1
abundance: -
j_gene: TRBJ1-2
v_gene: TRBV9
CDR3aa: CASRGQGYGYTF
CDR3nt: TGTGCCAGCAGAGGACAGGGCTATGGCTACACCTTC

d_gene: TRBD2
abundance: -
j_gene: TRBJ2-2
v_gene: TRBV15
CDR3aa: CATSREAGGAGELFF
CDR3nt: TGTGCCACCAGCAGAGAGGCGGGGGGGGCCGGGGAGCTGTTTTTT

d_gene: -
abundance: -
j_gene: TRBJ1-6
v_gene: TRBV9
CDR3aa: CASSADSYHSPLHF
CDR3nt: TGTGCCAGCAGCGCGGACAGCTATCATTCACCCCTCCACTTT

d_gene: -
abundance: -
j_gene: TRBJ1-3
v_gene: TRBV7-9
CDR3aa: CAIEIRGNTIYF
CDR3nt: TGTGCCATCGAAATCCGAGGGAACACCATATATTTT

d_gene: -
abundance: -
j_gene: TRBJ1-5
v_gene: TRBV30
CDR3aa: CAWNKGQRNQPQHF
CDR3nt: TGTGCCTGGAACAAAGGACAGCGCAATCAGCCCCAGCATTTT

d_gene: -
abundance: -
j_gene: TRBJ1-2
v_gene: TRBV5-1
CDR3aa: CASSLDEGNYGYTF
CDR3nt: TGCGCCAGCAGCTTGGATGAGGGAAACTATGGCTACACCTTC

d_gene: TRBD1
abundance: -
j_gene: TRBJ2-3
v_gene: TRBV27
CDR3aa: CASSLGDRGPDTQYF
CDR3nt: TGTGCCAGCAGTTTAGGGGACAGGGGGCCAGATACGCAGTATTTT

d_gene: -
abundance: once
j_gene: TRBJ1-4
v_gene: TRBV16
CDR3aa: CASSQTPGLPHAGKLFF
CDR3nt: TGTGCCAGCAGCCAAACTCCCGGATTGCCACATGCCGGAAAACTGTTTTTT

d_gene: TRBD2
abundance: -
j_gene: TRBJ2-5
v_gene: TRBV7-2
CDR3aa: CASSPSSGGAQETQYF
CDR3nt: TGTGCCAGCAGCCCTTCTAGCGGGGGGGCCCAGGAGACCCAGTACTTC

d_gene: -
abundance: -
j_gene: TRBJ1-5
v_gene: TRBV5-6
CDR3aa: CASSLGSTSNQPQHF
CDR3nt: TGTGCCAGCAGCTTGGGCAGCACCAGCAATCAGCCCCAGCATTTT

d_gene: -
abundance: -
j_gene: TRBJ2-1
v_gene: TRBV9
CDR3aa: CASSVRDEQFF
CDR3nt: TGTGCCAGCAGCGTAAGGGATGAGCAGTTCTTC

d_gene: TRBD1
abundance: -
j_gene: TRBJ1-5
v_gene: TRBV2
CDR3aa: CASTRQGAIQPQHF
CDR3nt: TGTGCCAGCACTAGACAGGGGGCGATTCAGCCCCAGCATTTT

d_gene: TRBD1
abundance: -
j_gene: TRBJ1-5
v_gene: TRBV19
CDR3aa: CASSTDRGRSGNQPQHF
CDR3nt: TGTGCCAGTAGTACCGACAGGGGGCGATCGGGCAATCAGCCCCAGCATTTT

d_gene: -
abundance: -
j_gene: TRBJ1-2
v_gene: TRBV30
CDR3aa: CAWRKGFGGYTF
CDR3nt: TGTGCCTGGAGGAAGGGCTTTGGAGGCTACACCTTC

d_gene: -
abundance: -
j_gene: TRBJ1-6
v_gene: TRBV21-1
CDR3aa: CASAEGSYNSPLHF
CDR3nt: TGTGCCAGCGCGGAGGGCTCCTATAATTCACCCCTCCACTTT

d_gene: -
abundance: -
j_gene: TRBJ2-6
v_gene: TRBV27
CDR3aa: CASSLPAPEANVLTF
CDR3nt: TGTGCCAGCAGTTTACCAGCGCCTGAGGCCAACGTCCTGACTTTC

d_gene: -
abundance: -
j_gene: TRBJ2-1
v_gene: TRBV30
CDR3aa: CAWSIYTGLYNEQFF
CDR3nt: TGTGCCTGGAGTATTTACACGGGACTCTACAATGAGCAGTTCTTC

d_gene: -
abundance: -
j_gene: TRBJ1-1
v_gene: TRBV6-1
CDR3aa: CASSEVGNTEAFF
CDR3nt: TGTGCCAGCAGTGAAGTGGGGAACACTGAAGCTTTCTTT

d_gene: TRBD1
abundance: once
j_gene: TRBJ2-2
v_gene: TRBV2
CDR3aa: CASSAPDRGFIGKSGELFF
CDR3nt: TGTGCCAGCAGTGCCCCAGACAGGGGGTTTATAGGGAAGTCCGGGGAGCTGTTTTTT

d_gene: -
abundance: -
j_gene: TRBJ1-5
v_gene: TRBV5-5
CDR3aa: CASSLVSGDNQPQHF
CDR3nt: TGTGCCAGCAGCTTGGTATCGGGGGATAATCAGCCCCAGCATTTT

d_gene: -
abundance: -
j_gene: TRBJ2-3
v_gene: TRBV4-1
CDR3aa: CASSRDQGTDTQYF
CDR3nt: TGCGCCAGCAGCCGGGACCAAGGGACAGATACGCAGTATTTT

d_gene: -
abundance: few
j_gene: TRBJ1-6
v_gene: TRBV19
CDR3aa: CASSIADYNSPLHF
CDR3nt: TGTGCCAGTAGTATAGCGGATTATAATTCACCCCTCCACTTT

d_gene: TRBD1
abundance: -
j_gene: TRBJ1-1
v_gene: TRBV7-3
CDR3aa: CASSYTGVTEAFF
CDR3nt: TGTGCCAGCAGCTACACAGGGGTCACTGAAGCTTTCTTT

d_gene: TRBD2
abundance: -
j_gene: TRBJ2-7
v_gene: TRBV5-6
CDR3aa: CASSSGGAKYEQYF
CDR3nt: TGTGCCAGCAGCTCGGGGGGGGCAAAGTACGAGCAGTACTTC

d_gene: -
abundance: few
j_gene: TRBJ2-7
v_gene: TRBV4-2
CDR3aa: CASSQDASASSYEQYF
CDR3nt: TGTGCCAGCAGCCAAGATGCGTCGGCGAGCTCCTACGAGCAGTACTTC

d_gene: -
abundance: -
j_gene: TRBJ2-3
v_gene: TRBV5-1
CDR3aa: CASSLGGNTDTQYF
CDR3nt: TGCGCCAGCAGCTTAGGTGGGAACACAGATACGCAGTATTTT

d_gene: -
abundance: -
j_gene: TRBJ1-2
v_gene: TRBV6-5
CDR3aa: CASRRDAYGYTF
CDR3nt: TGTGCCAGCAGGCGGGACGCCTATGGCTACACCTTC

d_gene: -
abundance: -
j_gene: TRBJ2-7
v_gene: TRBV18
CDR3aa: CASSPQAEYEQYF
CDR3nt: TGTGCCAGCTCACCGCAGGCCGAGTACGAGCAGTACTTC

d_gene: -
abundance: once
j_gene: TRBJ1-5
v_gene: TRBV19
CDR3aa: CASSTMPRVTNQPQHF
CDR3nt: TGTGCCAGTAGTACAATGCCTCGGGTTACGAATCAGCCCCAGCATTTT

d_gene: TRBD2
abundance: -
j_gene: TRBJ2-1
v_gene: TRBV11-1
CDR3aa: CASSLGGGEQFF
CDR3nt: TGTGCCAGCAGCTTGGGGGGGGGTGAGCAGTTCTTC

d_gene: TRBD2
abundance: -
j_gene: TRBJ2-3
v_gene: TRBV5-1
CDR3aa: CASSFGGDTDTQYF
CDR3nt: TGCGCCAGCAGCTTCGGGGGGGACACAGATACGCAGTATTTT

d_gene: TRBD1
abundance: -
j_gene: TRBJ1-4
v_gene: TRBV19
CDR3aa: CASRGDRSTYEKLFF
CDR3nt: TGTGCCAGTAGGGGGGACAGGTCAACTTATGAAAAACTGTTTTTT

d_gene: -
abundance: -
j_gene: TRBJ1-1
v_gene: TRBV7-6
CDR3aa: CASSPGLAGKYTEAFF
CDR3nt: TGTGCCAGCAGCCCTGGGCTGGCGGGAAAGTACACTGAAGCTTTCTTT

d_gene: TRBD1
abundance: -
j_gene: TRBJ2-5
v_gene: TRBV19
CDR3aa: CASSIGTGGLQETQYF
CDR3nt: TGTGCCAGTAGTATAGGGACAGGGGGCCTACAAGAGACCCAGTACTTC

d_gene: -
abundance: -
j_gene: TRBJ1-1
v_gene: TRBV19
CDR3aa: CASSTTGHTEAFF
CDR3nt: TGTGCCAGTAGTACCACGGGCCACACTGAAGCTTTCTTT

d_gene: -
abundance: few
j_gene: TRBJ2-1
v_gene: TRBV7-9
CDR3aa: CASFSPGSEQFF
CDR3nt: TGTGCCAGCTTCTCCCCGGGGAGTGAGCAGTTCTTC

d_gene: TRBD1
abundance: -
j_gene: TRBJ1-5
v_gene: TRBV6-5
CDR3aa: CASSGHRGPNQPQHF
CDR3nt: TGTGCCAGCAGCGGCCACAGGGGCCCGAATCAGCCCCAGCATTTT

d_gene: -
abundance: -
j_gene: TRBJ2-7
v_gene: TRBV10-2
CDR3aa: CASREGQSRSYEQYF
CDR3nt: TGCGCCAGCAGAGAGGGACAAAGTCGCTCCTACGAGCAGTACTTC